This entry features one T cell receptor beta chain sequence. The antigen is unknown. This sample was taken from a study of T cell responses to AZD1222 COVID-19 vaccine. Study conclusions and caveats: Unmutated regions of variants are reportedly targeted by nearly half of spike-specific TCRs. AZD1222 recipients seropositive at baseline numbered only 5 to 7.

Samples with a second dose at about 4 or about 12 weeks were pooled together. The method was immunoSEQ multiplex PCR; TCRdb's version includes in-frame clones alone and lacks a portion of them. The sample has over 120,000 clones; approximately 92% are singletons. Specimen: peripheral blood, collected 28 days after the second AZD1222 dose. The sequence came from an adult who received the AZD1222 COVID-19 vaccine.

The CDR3 nucleotides are TGCGCCAGCAGCTTGGGGACTAGCGGAGTACAAGAGACCCAGTACTTC. Residues: CASSLGTSGVQETQYF. V is TRBV5-1 and J is TRBJ2-5; 10 bases agree with TRBD2. This CDR3 is built from 16 residues. V gave up 0 bases and J gave up 2 bases; unmatched junction bases: 4. The germline V gene has CDR1 SGHRS and CDR2 YFSETQ.